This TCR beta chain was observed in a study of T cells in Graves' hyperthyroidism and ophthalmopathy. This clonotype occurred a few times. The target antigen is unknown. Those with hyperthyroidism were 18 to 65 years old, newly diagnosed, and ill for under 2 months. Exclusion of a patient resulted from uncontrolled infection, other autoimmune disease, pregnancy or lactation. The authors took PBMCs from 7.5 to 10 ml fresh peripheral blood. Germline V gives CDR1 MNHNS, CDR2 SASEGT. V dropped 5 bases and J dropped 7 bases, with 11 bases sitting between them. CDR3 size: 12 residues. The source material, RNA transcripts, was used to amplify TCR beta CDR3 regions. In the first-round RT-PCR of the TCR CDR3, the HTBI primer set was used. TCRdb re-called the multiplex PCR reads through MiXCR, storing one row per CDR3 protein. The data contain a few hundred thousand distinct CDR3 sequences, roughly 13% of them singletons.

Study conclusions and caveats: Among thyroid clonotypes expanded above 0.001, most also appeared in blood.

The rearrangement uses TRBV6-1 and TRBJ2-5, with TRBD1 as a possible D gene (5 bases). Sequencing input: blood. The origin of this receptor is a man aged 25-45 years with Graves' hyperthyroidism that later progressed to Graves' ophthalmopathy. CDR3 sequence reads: CASSLETGTQYF. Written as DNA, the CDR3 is TGTGCCAGCAGTCTAGAAACAGGGACCCAGTACTTC.